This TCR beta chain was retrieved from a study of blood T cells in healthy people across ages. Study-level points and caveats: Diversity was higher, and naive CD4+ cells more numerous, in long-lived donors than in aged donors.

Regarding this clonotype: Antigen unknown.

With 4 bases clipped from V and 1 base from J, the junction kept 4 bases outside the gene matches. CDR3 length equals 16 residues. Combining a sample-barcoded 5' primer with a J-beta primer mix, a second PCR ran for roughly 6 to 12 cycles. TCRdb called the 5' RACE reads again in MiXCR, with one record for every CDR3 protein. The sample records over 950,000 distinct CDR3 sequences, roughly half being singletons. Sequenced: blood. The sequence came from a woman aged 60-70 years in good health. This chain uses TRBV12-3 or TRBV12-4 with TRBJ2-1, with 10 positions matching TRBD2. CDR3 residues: CASSSIAGGSYNEQFF. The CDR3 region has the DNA TGTGCCAGCAGTTCGATAGCGGGAGGATCCTACAATGAGCAGTTCTTC.